This T cell receptor (beta chain) originates from a study of blood T cell repertoires in COVID-19. V was trimmed by 7 bases and J by 5 bases, leaving 13 bases between them. Germline CDR1 is SQVTM and CDR2 is ANQGSEA. The CDR3 covers 12 residues. Sequencing used immunoSEQ multiplex PCR; TCRdb keeps in-frame clones, though not all of them. The data show more than 15,000 clones, with roughly 91% seen just once and roughly 32% held by the top ten. The sample taken for sequencing was peripheral blood. This sequence was found in a woman over 75 with COVID-19, enrolled during active disease. The chain combines TRBV29-1 with TRBJ2-3, with a possible D match to TRBD1 (6 bases). The CDR3 region is CSARQGIDTQYF. CDR3 bases: TGCAGCGCGCGGCAGGGGATAGATACGCAGTATTTT.